This T cell receptor beta chain comes out of a study of sequential checkpoint blockade in melanoma. Turning to the study itself: Patients were randomized 1:1 to nivolumab-then-ipilimumab or ipilimumab-then-nivolumab first-line.

The treatment is: randomized to nivolumab then ipilimumab (arm A) or the reverse (arm B). Data came from immunoSEQ multiplex PCR; TCRdb stores just in-frame clones and leaves some out. Here the sample spans some 19,000 clones, approximately 70% being singletons. The source material was CD8+ T cells sorted from blood (inferred from file names), sampled from a patient given nivolumab and ipilimumab in sequence. This TCR was sampled from a human donor with melanoma.

The chain's CDR3 is CASSADVGGGYTF. The CDR3 region has the DNA TGTGCCAGCAGTGCCGACGTGGGGGGTGGCTACACCTTC. The chain employs TRBV25-1 and TRBJ1-2; weak D call: TRBD1 (5 bases). Germline assignment: CDR1 MGHDK and CDR2 SYGVNS. This CDR3 region has 13 residues. Trimming stripped 4 bases from V and 7 bases from J, with 13 bases between.